This T cell receptor (beta chain) stems from a study of post-analysis software for immune sequencing data. Across the study: Recorded disease courses covered relapsing-remitting, secondary progressive and progressive-relapsing multiple sclerosis. Some patients had no subtype annotation. Whole-study findings and limits: Strong co-clustering by F measure was evident for samples that had been prepared in the same batch. With TRBV5-6, TRBV5-1 and TRBV20-1 included, a handful of TRBV segments were more frequent in patients than in controls.

CDR3 size: 15 residues. Germline assignment: CDR1 SGHRS and CDR2 YFSETQ. This clonotype has only a few counts. Its antigen is still unknown. The TCR beta cDNA libraries contained unique molecular identifiers. TCRdb reprocessed the PCR reads via MiXCR and lists one record per CDR3 protein. This table holds some 700,000 distinct CDR3 sequences, 59% found once. The gene calls are TRBV5-1 and TRBJ2-5; TRBD1 matches 9 bases. The assigned J gene may be wrong: the sequence end matches TRBJ2-7 better. The clonotype was recovered from a girl aged 2 to 9 with multiple sclerosis. Sequencing was done on a sample of blood. In DNA form, the CDR3 reads TGCGCCAGCAGGTATGCAACGGGACAGGGAAGCGAGCAGTACTTC. This translates into CASRYATGQGSEQYF.